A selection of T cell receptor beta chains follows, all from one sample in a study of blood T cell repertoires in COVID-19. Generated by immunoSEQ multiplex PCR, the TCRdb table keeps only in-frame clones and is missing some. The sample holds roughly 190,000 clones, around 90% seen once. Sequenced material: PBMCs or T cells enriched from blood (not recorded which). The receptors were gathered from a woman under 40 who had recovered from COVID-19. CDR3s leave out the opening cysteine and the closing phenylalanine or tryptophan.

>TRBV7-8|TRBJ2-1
ASSSRGGGTLNEQF
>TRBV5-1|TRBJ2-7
ASSFIGDEQY
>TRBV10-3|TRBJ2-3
AIMGDSGTDTQY
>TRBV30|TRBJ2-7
AWSGGLAGAYEQY
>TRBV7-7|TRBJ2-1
ASSPSGQGWNEQF
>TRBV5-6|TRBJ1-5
ASSFNIQGAQH
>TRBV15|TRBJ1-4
ATSRGVGTGEEKLF
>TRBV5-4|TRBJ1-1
ASSADSGFDTEAF
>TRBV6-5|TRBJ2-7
ASSYDGERYEQY
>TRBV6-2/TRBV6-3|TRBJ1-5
ASSITREDQPQH
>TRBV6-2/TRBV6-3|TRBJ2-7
ASSYSERYVEQY
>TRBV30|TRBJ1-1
AWRWLGTEAF
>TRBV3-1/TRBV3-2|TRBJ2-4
ASSPRRGRIAKNIQY
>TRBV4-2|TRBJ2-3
ASSRGSGEGSDTQY
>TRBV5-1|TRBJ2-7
ASSFPGTRYEQY
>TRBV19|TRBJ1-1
ASSNPRGGRNTEAF
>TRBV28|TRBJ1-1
ASTSAGTGVSNTEAF
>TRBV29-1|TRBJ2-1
SVESLGPGGITNSYNEQF
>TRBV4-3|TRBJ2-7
ASSRGTGGNYEQY
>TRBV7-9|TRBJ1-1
ASSWDRRTEAF
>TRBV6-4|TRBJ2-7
ASSAETFAYEQY
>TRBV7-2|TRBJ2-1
ASSLGLAANEQF
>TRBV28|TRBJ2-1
ASTPRSGGSYNEQF
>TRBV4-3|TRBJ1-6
ASSQDLQGAGSPLH
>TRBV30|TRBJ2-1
AWSVGGGGRSQF
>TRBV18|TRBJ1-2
ASSPPWGVQVGGYT
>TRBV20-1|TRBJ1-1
SARRGAF
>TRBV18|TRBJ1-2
ASSPPSDRGAYGYT
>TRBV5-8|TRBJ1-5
ASSWGLYSNQPQH
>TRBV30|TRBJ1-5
AWSGGGGNQPQH
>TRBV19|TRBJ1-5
ASSINGGGWQPQH
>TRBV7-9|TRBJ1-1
ASSVDRENTEAF
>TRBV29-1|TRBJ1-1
SATPNTEAF
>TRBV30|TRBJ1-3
AWSQRQMGNTIY
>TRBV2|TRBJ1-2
ASSEALRGRGNYGYT
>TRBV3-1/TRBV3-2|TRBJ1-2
ASSQDWRSGRYGYT
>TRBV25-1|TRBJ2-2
ASRGTSGTAGELF
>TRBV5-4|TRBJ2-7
ASSMTGGNEQY
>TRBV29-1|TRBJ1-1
SVRTLINTEAF
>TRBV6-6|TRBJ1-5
ASWTDSNQPQH
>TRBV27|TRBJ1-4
ASEGVEKLF
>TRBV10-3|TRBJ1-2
AIRQDYGYT
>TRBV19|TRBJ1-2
ASWDSDPGYT
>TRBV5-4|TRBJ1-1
ASSLESRVDTEAF
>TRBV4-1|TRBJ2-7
ASSQFFRAAGTLYEQY
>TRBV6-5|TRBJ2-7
ASSHPGHKYEQY
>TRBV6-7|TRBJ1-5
ASSYPDRGVNSNQPQH
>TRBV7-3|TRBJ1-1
ASSPGQPWMVGNTEAF
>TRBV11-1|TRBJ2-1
ASSPPGTSGRNEQF
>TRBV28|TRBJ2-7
ASSLTDGYEQY
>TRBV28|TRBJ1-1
ASSLAGNTEAF
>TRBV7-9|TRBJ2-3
ASSPLAGGADTQY
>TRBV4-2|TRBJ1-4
ASSQGADNEKLF
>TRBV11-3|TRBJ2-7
ASSRARPSVLYEQY
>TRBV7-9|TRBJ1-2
ASSRTGTGGNGYT